Listed below are T cell receptor beta chains from one sample, sequenced in a study of tumor-infiltrating T cells and Merkel cell polyomavirus. Some clones are missing from TCRdb's copy, which holds only in-frame ones; the method was immunoSEQ multiplex PCR. The data hold 20,000 to 30,000 clones, with nearly 90% observed a single time. Input material: lymph node tissue. The receptors were sampled from a man in his fifties or sixties with Merkel cell carcinoma. CDR3s include the opening cysteine and the closing phenylalanine or tryptophan. The D gene is left open where the match is weak. A row's size may be missing; if present it is once, few, many or a size class.

V gene	D gene	J gene	clone size	CDR3 DNA	CDR3 protein
TRBV25-1	TRBD1	TRBJ1-1	NA	TGTGCCAGCAGACGGACAGGGGGTACTGAAGCTTTCTTT	CASRRTGGTEAFF
TRBV6-4	NA	TRBJ2-7	few	TGTGCCAGCAGTGAATCAGGGGACCTTTGCCTACTAGCCTACGAGCAGTACTTC	CASSESGDLCLLAYEQYF
TRBV29-1	TRBD2	TRBJ2-5	NA	TGCAGCGTCGTGCCGGGACCAGCGGGGGGGCGAGAGACCCAGTACTTC	CSVVPGPAGGRETQYF
TRBV18	TRBD1	TRBJ2-7	NA	TGTGCCAGCTCAGAAGAGGACAGGGGGCTATACGAGCAGTACTTC	CASSEEDRGLYEQYF
TRBV11-2	NA	TRBJ1-1	NA	TGTGCCAGCAGCTTAACAGGGACTGAAGCTTTCTTT	CASSLTGTEAFF
TRBV11-2	NA	TRBJ1-2	NA	TGTGCCAGCAGCCCCCGAGGGATCTATGGCTACACCTTC	CASSPRGIYGYTF
TRBV10-3	TRBD1	TRBJ2-7	NA	TGTGCCATTATGGGACAGAGCTCCTACGAGCAGTACTTC	CAIMGQSSYEQYF
TRBV6-5	NA	TRBJ2-3	NA	TGTGCCAGCATTAAGCCGGGGACAGATACGCAGTATTTT	CASIKPGTDTQYF
TRBV2	NA	TRBJ2-1	NA	TGTGCCAGCAGTGAATCAGGGTACGATAGGGATGAGCAGTTCTTC	CASSESGYDRDEQFF
TRBV19	NA	TRBJ2-7	NA	TGTGCCAGTAGTGAGGACAGTAACTCCTACGAGCAGTACTTC	CASSEDSNSYEQYF
TRBV6-1	NA	TRBJ2-3	NA	TGTGCCAGCAGTGCCCCATCAGGGACTGGCACAGATACGCAGTATTTT	CASSAPSGTGTDTQYF
TRBV7-2	TRBD2	TRBJ2-7	NA	TGTGCCAGCAGCTTAGTATGGACTAGCCCCTACGAGCAGTACTTC	CASSLVWTSPYEQYF
TRBV7-9	NA	TRBJ1-5	NA	TGTGCCAACAGCCGACAGGAAAATCAGCCCCAGCATTTT	CANSRQENQPQHF
TRBV10-3	TRBD1	TRBJ1-1	NA	TGTGCCATCAGACAGGGGGCTGGGAACACTGAAGCTTTCTTT	CAIRQGAGNTEAFF
TRBV11-3	TRBD1	TRBJ2-3	few	TGTGCCAGCAGCTTAGATGTGCAGGGGGAGGATACGCAGTATTTT	CASSLDVQGEDTQYF
TRBV28	NA	TRBJ1-4	medium-sized	TGTGCCAGCAGTCAGGGGAGTACTAATGAAAAACTGTTTTTT	CASSQGSTNEKLFF
TRBV4-1	TRBD1	TRBJ2-7	NA	TGCGCCAGCAGCCAATCCCCAGGTGGGCAGGGGGCTTGGGAGCAGTACTTC	CASSQSPGGQGAWEQYF
TRBV11-3	NA	TRBJ2-3	NA	TGTGCCAGCAGCTTTGGGGGGAGAGATACGCAGTATTTT	CASSFGGRDTQYF
TRBV4-1	TRBD1	TRBJ2-1	once	TGCGCCAGCAGCCAAGGGGTCCTACAGGGGAGCTCCTACAATGAGCAGTTCTTC	CASSQGVLQGSSYNEQFF
TRBV21-1	NA	TRBJ2-7	NA	TGTGCCAGCAGCAGTTGCCCCGGGAGAACTGACGAGCAGTACTTC	CASSSCPGRTDEQYF
TRBV6-5	TRBD1	TRBJ2-1	NA	TGTGCCAGCAGCCTCCGGACAGGGGGCTACAATGAGCAGTTCTTC	CASSLRTGGYNEQFF
TRBV7-2	NA	TRBJ2-1	NA	TGTGCCAGCAGCTTAGTAATAGATTACAATGAGCAGTTCTTC	CASSLVIDYNEQFF
TRBV2	NA	TRBJ2-2	few	TGTGCCAGCATATGGGGGGGCGCGGGCACCGGGGAGCTGTTTTTT	CASIWGGAGTGELFF
TRBV7-6	TRBD1	TRBJ1-1	NA	TGTGCCAGCAGCGTACAGGGGGGGGACACTGAAGCTTTCTTT	CASSVQGGDTEAFF
TRBV6-5	NA	TRBJ2-7	once	TGTGCCAGCAGTTATTCGACAGGTATCGGCGAGCAGTACTTC	CASSYSTGIGEQYF
TRBV7-2	TRBD2	TRBJ2-5	NA	TGTGCCAGCACCCCAGCGGGGAGTCAAGAGACCCAGTACTTC	CASTPAGSQETQYF
TRBV4-3	TRBD1	TRBJ1-2	few	TGCGCCAGCAGCCAAGTCCCGGGACAGGGGCTCTATGGCTACACCTTC	CASSQVPGQGLYGYTF
TRBV7-9	NA	TRBJ1-1	NA	TGTGCCAGCAGCTTAGCTCAGGTCGGTTACACTGAAGCTTTCTTT	CASSLAQVGYTEAFF
TRBV29-1	TRBD2	TRBJ2-5	NA	TGCAGCGTTGAACGGCTAGCGGGAGGGCCGATGGAGACCCAGTACTTC	CSVERLAGGPMETQYF
TRBV6-6	NA	TRBJ1-1	few	TGTGCCAGCAGTTTAGGGGGTCGGGGACAGAACACTGAAGCTTTCTTT	CASSLGGRGQNTEAFF
TRBV12-5	NA	TRBJ1-5	NA	TGTGCTAGTGGTACCCCCGGGGGGGACAATCAGCCCCAGCATTTT	CASGTPGGDNQPQHF
TRBV7-9	NA	TRBJ1-2	NA	TGTGCCAGCAGCTCCCCAGGGTTGGGCTATGGCTACACCTTC	CASSSPGLGYGYTF
TRBV27	NA	TRBJ1-2	NA	TGTGCCAGCACTGTTAGATTCAGGAATGGCTACACCTTC	CASTVRFRNGYTF
TRBV7-9	TRBD1	TRBJ2-7	NA	TGTGCCAGCACTAGCAGGGGGCGTCCTGATGGGGAGCAGTACTTC	CASTSRGRPDGEQYF
TRBV2	NA	TRBJ2-4	NA	TGTGCCAGCAGTGACAGGGGCTTGAAAAACATTCAGTACTTC	CASSDRGLKNIQYF
TRBV18	NA	TRBJ2-7	NA	TGTGCCAGCTCCTCACACCTAGGGGGACCCCTGGGATACGAGCAGTACTTC	CASSSHLGGPLGYEQYF
TRBV6-5	NA	TRBJ1-1	once	TGTGCCAGCAGTTACGAGGACAGTTTGAACACTGAAGCTTTCTTT	CASSYEDSLNTEAFF
TRBV7-2	NA	TRBJ1-1	NA	TGTGCCAGCAGCTTAGATAGAGGGTGGGGTAGGGCTTTCTTT	CASSLDRGWGRAFF
TRBV7-3	TRBD2	TRBJ2-7	NA	TGTGCCAGCAGCTTATGGGAGGGCTACGAGCAGTACTTC	CASSLWEGYEQYF
TRBV27	NA	TRBJ2-3	NA	TGTGCCAGCAGAATTGACAGCCGCTATACGCAGTATTTT	CASRIDSRYTQYF
TRBV11-2	NA	TRBJ1-2	NA	TGTGCCAGCAGCTTAGTCGTAGGGGGAGGCTACACCTTC	CASSLVVGGGYTF
TRBV18	NA	TRBJ2-2	once	TGTGCCAGCTTCCACCATGCCGACATTTACACCGGGGAGCTGTTTTTT	CASFHHADIYTGELFF
TRBV21-1	NA	TRBJ1-2	once	TGTGCCAGCAGCGTACAGGAAAGTGGCTATGGCTACACCTTC	CASSVQESGYGYTF
TRBV28	NA	TRBJ2-4	NA	TGTGCCAGCAGTATACGCGGGCCCATAGCCAAAAACATTCAGTACTTC	CASSIRGPIAKNIQYF
TRBV6-5	NA	TRBJ1-1	few	TGTGCCAGCAGGGATACCGGGACAAGGAACACTGAAGCTTTCTTT	CASRDTGTRNTEAFF
TRBV5-4	TRBD2	TRBJ2-1	NA	TGTGCCAGCAGCCGGAGACTAGCGGGTCGCTCGGATGAGCAGTTCTTC	CASSRRLAGRSDEQFF
TRBV6-5	TRBD2	TRBJ2-1	NA	TGTGCCAGCAGCTCAATGGGCGGGGGGCCAAATGAGCAGTTCTTC	CASSSMGGGPNEQFF
TRBV11-2	TRBD1	TRBJ1-5	few	TGTGCCAGCAGCTTGGACAGGGAACAGCCCCAGCATTTT	CASSLDREQPQHF
TRBV7-3	NA	TRBJ2-1	NA	TGTGCCAGCAGCCCCGACAGGTACTCCTACAATGAGCAGTTCTTC	CASSPDRYSYNEQFF
TRBV6-1	NA	TRBJ1-1	NA	TGTGCCAGCAGGCCCATTTCCACCGGGGGCACTGAAGCTTTCTTT	CASRPISTGGTEAFF
TRBV28	TRBD2	TRBJ2-1	once	TGTGCCAGCAGTTTATTAAGCGGGGGGGCCTATGAGCAGTTCTTC	CASSLLSGGAYEQFF
TRBV27	TRBD1	TRBJ2-4	medium-sized	TGTGCCAGCAGGACAGGGGGCGTGAACATTCAGTACTTC	CASRTGGVNIQYF
TRBV6-5	TRBD1	TRBJ1-1	NA	TGTGCCAGCAGTGTCGAGGGGGCGGGAACTGAAGCTTTCTTT	CASSVEGAGTEAFF
TRBV29-1	TRBD1	TRBJ1-1	NA	TGCAGCCCCTCGGGACAGGGGGCTGAAGCTTTCTTT	CSPSGQGAEAFF
TRBV14	TRBD2	TRBJ2-5	NA	TGTGCCAGCAGCCAATTACTAGCGGGAGGGGAGACCCAGTACTTC	CASSQLLAGGETQYF
TRBV11-1	NA	TRBJ2-1	NA	TGTGCCAGCAGCTTAGATTTATACAATGAGCAGTTCTTC	CASSLDLYNEQFF
TRBV13	NA	TRBJ1-1	NA	TGTGCCAGCAGCTTAAATTTTGCGGAGCACACTGAAGCTTTCTTT	CASSLNFAEHTEAFF
TRBV9	TRBD1	TRBJ2-2	NA	TGTGCCAGCAGCGTAGAGGGCGGGGGTCCCGGGACAGGGTTCACCGGGGAGCTGTTTTTT	CASSVEGGGPGTGFTGELFF
TRBV6-6	TRBD1	TRBJ1-5	few	TGTGCCAGCAGTTTTCGGACAGGGGGAAATCAGCCCCAGCATTTT	CASSFRTGGNQPQHF
TRBV5-1	NA	TRBJ1-1	NA	TGCGCCAGCAGCGAGCGGGGGTCGGGCACTGAAGCTTTCTTT	CASSERGSGTEAFF